Sequencing of this T cell receptor (beta chain) was carried out in a study of cytomegalovirus exposure and HLA in healthy donors. In regard to this clone: Its specificity is unknown.

Trimming removed 5 bases from V and 4 bases from J; junction bases left unmatched: 13. Germline loops: CDR1 MDHEN, CDR2 SYDVKM. This CDR3 is built from 18 residues. Regarding donors, all were healthy bone marrow donors. General study points: The study found most TCR sequences rare, yet found some public TCRs in many donors. Looking again later, the authors saw that most CMV-associated TCR beta chains seemed HLA-restricted. A later analysis showed TCR association rates differing by HLA locus, peaking at DRB1 and lowest at HLA-C.

Primers: 60 Vbeta forward and 13 Jbeta reverse. Profiling relied on immunoSEQ multiplex PCR, and the TCRdb table lists in-frame clones only, not all of them. The profile shows roughly 97,000 clones, 10% of them singletons. The sequenced sample was PBMCs. The sequence derives from a man aged 40-49 years in good health and CMV-seropositive. The chain joins TRBV28 to TRBJ2-2; TRBD2 agrees at 10 bases. The CDR3 sequence: CASSPSKVAGGRTGELFF. The CDR3 DNA follows: TGTGCCAGCAGTCCCTCCAAGGTAGCGGGAGGTCGCACCGGGGAGCTGTTTTTT. The whole variable domain, remainder taken from reference TRBV28 and TRBJ2-2, is DVKVTQSSRYLVKRTGEKVFLECVQDMDHENMFWYRQDPGLGLRLIYFSYDVKMKEKGDIPEGYSVSREKKERFSLILESASTNQTSMYLCASSPSKVAGGRTGELFFGEGSRLTVL.